This T cell receptor beta chain was sequenced during a study of identical twins. Healthy Caucasian donors formed the entire cohort. Regarding the study as a whole: Without tracking the same donors, conclusions rested on cross-sectional statistical analysis.

From the 5' RACE reads, TCRdb called clonotypes with MiXCR, one entry per CDR3 protein. There are some 100,000 distinct CDR3 sequences in the sample; 5.9% occur only once, and around 12% lies in the top ten. Trimming pared 0 bases from V and 4 bases from J, leaving 10 bases between. The V gene's germline CDR1 is KGHSY and CDR2 FQNENV. The CDR3 is 15 amino acids. This clonotype came up many times. The antigen remains undetermined. The chain joins TRBV16 to TRBJ1-3, with a tentative D call TRBD1 (5 bases). Sequences were obtained from memory T cells sorted from blood. The sequence was obtained from a woman between 45 and 65 years old in good health. CDR3: CASSQSAGTGNTIYF. Here the CDR3 DNA reads TGTGCCAGCAGCCAATCTGCAGGGACGGGAAACACCATATATTTT.